This TCR beta chain is from a study of vaccination and CD4 T cells after COVID-19. Across the whole study: The convalescents, six males and four females, included two who were Hispanic. At a median about 99 days (range 35 to 161) after diagnosis, post-COVID samples were drawn.

A word on this clonotype: Its antigen is currently unknown.

V lost 0 bases and J lost 0, with 9 bases in between. Germline CDR1 SGHRS, CDR2 YFSETQ. The CDR3 runs 15 residues. Researchers used the Oncomine TCR Beta short-read assay to sequence DNA from cultured CD4+ T cells. TCRdb reprocessed the PCR reads via MiXCR and lists one record per CDR3 protein. The top ten clones hold roughly 29% of a sample with 10,000 or so distinct CDR3 sequences, approximately 64% of them seen once. As to treatment: approximately nine-day PBMC culture with coronavirus spike peptide pools or control peptides (ViraFEST assay). Antigen-specific T cells were expanded with peptide pools by ViraFEST, and TCRs were then sequenced. On days 3 and 7, half the medium was swapped for fresh IL-2-containing medium.

Specimen: CD4+ T cells from blood, cultured in vitro. The V gene is TRBV5-1, the J gene TRBJ1-1, with D unresolved. The clonotype comes from a human donor who had recovered from COVID-19. The CDR3 sequence is CASSLDLGMNTEAFF. CDR3 DNA sequence: TGCGCCAGCAGCTTGGATCTGGGGATGAACACTGAAGCTTTCTTT. Full variable domain (outside the CDR3, taken from reference TRBV5-1 and TRBJ1-1): KAGVTQTPRYLIKTRGQQVTLSCSPISGHRSVSWYQQTPGQGLQFLFEYFSETQRNKGNFPGRFSGRQFSNSRSEMNVSTLELGDSALYLCASSLDLGMNTEAFFGQGTRLTVV.